The entry that follows covers one T cell receptor (beta chain) sequence. As originally analysed: Estimation of nucleated cell counts was performed using reference gene primer amplification. TCRdb's table, derived via immunoSEQ multiplex PCR, lists solely in-frame clones and lacks some. V, J and clone size are taken as reported in that table, and D and trimming were inferred from the DNA itself. The sample holds approximately 340,000 clones, about nine tenths seen once. The data were taken from a study of blood T cell repertoires in COVID-19. Study in general: T cells, B-cell-depleted T cells, or PBMCs supplied cDNA or gDNA.

The CDR3 spans 12 residues. Looked up from germline, CDR1 is SNHLY and CDR2 is FYNNEI. With 7 bases clipped from V and 11 bases from J, the junction kept 6 bases outside the gene matches. Participants' reported clinical history set cohort assignment. The sequenced sample consisted of PBMCs or T cells enriched from blood (not recorded which). The chain recombines TRBV2 with TRBJ1-3; 9 bases match TRBD1. The receptor was isolated from a woman in her thirties or forties who had been exposed to COVID-19. CDR3 residues: CASTPGQGSIYF. The CDR3 DNA reads TGTGCCAGCACCCCGGGACAGGGTTCCATATATTTT.